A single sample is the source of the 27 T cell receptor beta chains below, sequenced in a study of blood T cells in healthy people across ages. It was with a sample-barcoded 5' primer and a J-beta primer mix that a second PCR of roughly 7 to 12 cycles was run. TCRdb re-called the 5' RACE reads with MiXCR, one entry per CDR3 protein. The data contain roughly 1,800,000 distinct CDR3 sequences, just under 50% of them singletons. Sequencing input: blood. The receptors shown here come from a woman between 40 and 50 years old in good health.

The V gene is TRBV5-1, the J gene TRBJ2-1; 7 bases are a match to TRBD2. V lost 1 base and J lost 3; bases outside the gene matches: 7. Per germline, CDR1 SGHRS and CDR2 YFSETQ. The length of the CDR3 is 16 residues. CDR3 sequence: CASSLSIAGIYNEQFF. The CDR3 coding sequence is TGCGCCAGCAGCTTGTCTATAGCGGGTATCTACAATGAGCAGTTCTTC.

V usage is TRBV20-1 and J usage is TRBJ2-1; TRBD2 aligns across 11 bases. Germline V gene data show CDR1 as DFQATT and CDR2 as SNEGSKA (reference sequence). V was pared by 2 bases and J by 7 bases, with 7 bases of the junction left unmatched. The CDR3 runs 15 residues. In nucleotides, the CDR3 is TGCAGTGCTAGACAGACTAGCGGGGATTTGAATGAGCAGTTCTTC. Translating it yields CSARQTSGDLNEQFF.

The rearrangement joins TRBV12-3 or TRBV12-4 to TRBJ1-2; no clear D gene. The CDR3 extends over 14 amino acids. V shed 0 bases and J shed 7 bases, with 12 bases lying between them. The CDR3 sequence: CASSLAMGVSGYTF. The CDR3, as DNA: TGTGCCAGCAGTTTAGCTATGGGCGTAAGTGGCTACACCTTC.

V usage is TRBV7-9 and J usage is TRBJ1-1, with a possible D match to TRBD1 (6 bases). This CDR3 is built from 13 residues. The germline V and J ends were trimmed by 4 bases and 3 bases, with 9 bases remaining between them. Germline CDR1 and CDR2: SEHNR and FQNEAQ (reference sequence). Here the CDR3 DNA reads TGTGCCAGCAGCTCTCCAGGGGACACTGAAGCTTTCTTT. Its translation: CASSSPGDTEAFF.

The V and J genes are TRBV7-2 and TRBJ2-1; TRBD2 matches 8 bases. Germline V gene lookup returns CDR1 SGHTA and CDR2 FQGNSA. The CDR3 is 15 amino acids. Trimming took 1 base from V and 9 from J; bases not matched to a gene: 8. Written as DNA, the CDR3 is TGTGCCAGCAGCTTAGAGGAGCGGGGGCGGGGTGAGCAGTTCTTC. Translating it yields CASSLEERGRGEQFF.

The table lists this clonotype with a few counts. The CDR3 sequence is CALGGETQYF. CDR3 bases: TGTGCCCTTGGGGGGGAGACCCAGTACTTC. V and J are TRBV2 and TRBJ2-5; D possibly corresponds to TRBD2 (6 bases). Between the trimmed V and J ends, which lost 11 bases and 5 bases, there was a span of 9 bases. Per germline, CDR1 SNHLY and CDR2 FYNNEI. This CDR3 spans 10 amino acids. The complete variable domain, with remaining parts taken from reference TRBV2 and TRBJ2-5, reads EPEVTQTPSHQVTQMGQEVILRCVPISNHLYFYWYRQILGQKVEFLVSFYNNEISEKSEIFDDQFSVERPDGSNFTLKIRSTKLEDSAMYFCALGGETQYFGPGTRLLVL.

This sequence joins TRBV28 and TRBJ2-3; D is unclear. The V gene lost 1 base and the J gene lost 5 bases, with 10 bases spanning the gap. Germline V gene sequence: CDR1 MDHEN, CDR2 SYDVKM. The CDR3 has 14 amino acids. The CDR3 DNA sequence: TGTGCCAGCAGTTTATTGGCTAGTCAAGATACGCAGTATTTT. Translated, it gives CASSLLASQDTQYF. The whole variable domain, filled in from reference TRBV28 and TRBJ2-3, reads DVKVTQSSRYLVKRTGEKVFLECVQDMDHENMFWYRQDPGLGLRLIYFSYDVKMKEKGDIPEGYSVSREKKERFSLILESASTNQTSMYLCASSLLASQDTQYFGPGTRLTVL.

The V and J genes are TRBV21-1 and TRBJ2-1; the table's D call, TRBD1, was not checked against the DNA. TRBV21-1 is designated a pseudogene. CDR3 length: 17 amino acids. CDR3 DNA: TGTGCCAGCAGCTCCCTGCCGACAGGTCCTTCCTACAATGAGCAGTTCTTC. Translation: CASSSLPTGPSYNEQFF.

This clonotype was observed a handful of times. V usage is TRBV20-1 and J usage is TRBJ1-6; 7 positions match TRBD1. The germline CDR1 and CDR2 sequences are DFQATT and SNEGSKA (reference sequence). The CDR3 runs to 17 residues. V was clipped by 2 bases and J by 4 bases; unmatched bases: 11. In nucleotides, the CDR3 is TGCAGTGCTAGACCTGCGGCAGGGGGACGGTATAATTCACCCCTCCACTTT. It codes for CSARPAAGGRYNSPLHF.

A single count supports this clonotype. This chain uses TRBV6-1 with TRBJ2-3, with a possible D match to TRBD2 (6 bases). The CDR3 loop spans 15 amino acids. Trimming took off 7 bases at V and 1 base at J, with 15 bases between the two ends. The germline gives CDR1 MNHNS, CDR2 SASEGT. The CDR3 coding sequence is TGTGCCAGCAAGGACTATGGGGTCGGCACAGATACGCAGTATTTT. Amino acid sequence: CASKDYGVGTDTQYF.

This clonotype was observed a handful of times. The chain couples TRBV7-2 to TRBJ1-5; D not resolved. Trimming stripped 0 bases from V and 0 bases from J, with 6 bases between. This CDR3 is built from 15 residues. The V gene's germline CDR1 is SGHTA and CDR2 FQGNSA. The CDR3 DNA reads TGTGCCAGCAGCTTAGCTCGGGGTAGCAATCAGCCCCAGCATTTT. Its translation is CASSLARGSNQPQHF.

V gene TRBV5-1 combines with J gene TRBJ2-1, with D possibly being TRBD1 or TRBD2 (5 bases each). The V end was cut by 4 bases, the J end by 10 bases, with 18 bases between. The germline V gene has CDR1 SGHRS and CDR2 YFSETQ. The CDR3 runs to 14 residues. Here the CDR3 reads CASSPGTLGAEQFF. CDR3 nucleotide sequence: TGCGCCAGCAGCCCAGGGACCCTAGGGGCAGAGCAGTTCTTC.

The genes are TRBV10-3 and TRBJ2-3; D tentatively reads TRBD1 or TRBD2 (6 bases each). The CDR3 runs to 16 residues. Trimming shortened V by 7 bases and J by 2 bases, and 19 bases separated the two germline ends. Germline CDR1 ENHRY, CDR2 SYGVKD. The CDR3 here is CAIKVGGLDITDTQYF. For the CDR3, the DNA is TGTGCCATCAAGGTGGGGGGCCTGGATATCACAGATACGCAGTATTTT.

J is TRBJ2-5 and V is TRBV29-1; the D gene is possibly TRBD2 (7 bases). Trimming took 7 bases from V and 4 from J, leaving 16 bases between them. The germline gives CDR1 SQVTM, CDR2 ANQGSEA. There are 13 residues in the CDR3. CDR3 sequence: CSGKGGGGETQYF. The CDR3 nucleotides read TGCAGCGGTAAGGGCGGGGGCGGAGAGACCCAGTACTTC.

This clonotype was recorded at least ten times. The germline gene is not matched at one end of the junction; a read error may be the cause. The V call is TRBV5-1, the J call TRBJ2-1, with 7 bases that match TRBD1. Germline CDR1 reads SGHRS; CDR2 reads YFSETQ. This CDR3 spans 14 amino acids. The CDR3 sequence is CASSPGTDYNEQFF. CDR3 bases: TGTGCCAGCAGCCCTGGGACAGATTACAATGAGCAGTTCTTC.

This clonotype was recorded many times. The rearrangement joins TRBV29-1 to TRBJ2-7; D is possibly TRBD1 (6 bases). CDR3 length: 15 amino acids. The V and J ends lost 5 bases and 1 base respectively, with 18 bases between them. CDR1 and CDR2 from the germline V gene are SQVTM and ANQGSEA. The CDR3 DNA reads TGCAGCGTTAACAGGACAGTCGTTAGTTCCTACGAGCAGTACTTC. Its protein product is CSVNRTVVSSYEQYF.

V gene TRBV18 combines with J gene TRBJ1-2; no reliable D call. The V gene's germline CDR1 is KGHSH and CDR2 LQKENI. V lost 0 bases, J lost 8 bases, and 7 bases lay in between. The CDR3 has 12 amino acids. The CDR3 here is CASSPPVGGYTF. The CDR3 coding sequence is TGTGCCAGCTCACCACCGGTCGGGGGCTACACCTTC.

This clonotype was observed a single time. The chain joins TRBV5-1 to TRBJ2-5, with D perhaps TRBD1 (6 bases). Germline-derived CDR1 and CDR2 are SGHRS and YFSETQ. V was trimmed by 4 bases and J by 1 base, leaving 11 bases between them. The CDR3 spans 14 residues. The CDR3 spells CASSQGHIQETQYF. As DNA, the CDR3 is TGCGCCAGCAGCCAGGGACATATCCAAGAGACCCAGTACTTC.

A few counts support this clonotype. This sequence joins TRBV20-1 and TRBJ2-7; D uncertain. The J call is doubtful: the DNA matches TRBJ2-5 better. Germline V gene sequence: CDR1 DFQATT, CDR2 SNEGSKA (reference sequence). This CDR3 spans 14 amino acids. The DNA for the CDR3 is TGCAGTGCTAGATCTCCACAGCCAGGAGAGACCCAGTACTTC. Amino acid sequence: CSARSPQPGETQYF.

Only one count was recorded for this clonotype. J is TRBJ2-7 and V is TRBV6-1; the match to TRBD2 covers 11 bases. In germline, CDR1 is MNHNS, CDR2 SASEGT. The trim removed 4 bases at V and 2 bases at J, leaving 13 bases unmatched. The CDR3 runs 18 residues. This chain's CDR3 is CASSGRIRPSGGPYEQYF. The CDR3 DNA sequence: TGTGCCAGCAGTGGGAGAATACGTCCTAGCGGGGGGCCCTACGAGCAGTACTTC.

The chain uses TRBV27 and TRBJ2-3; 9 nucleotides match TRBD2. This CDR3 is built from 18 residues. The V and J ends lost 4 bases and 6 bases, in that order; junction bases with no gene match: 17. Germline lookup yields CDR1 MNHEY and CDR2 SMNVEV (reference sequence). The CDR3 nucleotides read TGTGCCAGCAGTTGGACGCGCGGTAGTAGCGGGGGTTTCGATACGCAGTATTTT. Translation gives CASSWTRGSSGGFDTQYF.

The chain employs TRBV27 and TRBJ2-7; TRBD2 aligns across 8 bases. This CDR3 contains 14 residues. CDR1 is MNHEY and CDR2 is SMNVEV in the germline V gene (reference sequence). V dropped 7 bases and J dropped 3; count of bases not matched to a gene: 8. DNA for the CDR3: TGTGCCAGCAAGTGGGGGGGACTAGGCTACGAGCAGTACTTC. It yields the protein CASKWGGLGYEQYF.

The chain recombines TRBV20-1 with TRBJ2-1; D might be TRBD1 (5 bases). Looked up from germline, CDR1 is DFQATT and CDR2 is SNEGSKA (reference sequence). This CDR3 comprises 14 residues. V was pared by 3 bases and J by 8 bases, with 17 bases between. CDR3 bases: TGCAGTGCTAGTCAGGGCAGGTTTAGAGATGAGCAGTTCTTC. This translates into CSASQGRFRDEQFF.

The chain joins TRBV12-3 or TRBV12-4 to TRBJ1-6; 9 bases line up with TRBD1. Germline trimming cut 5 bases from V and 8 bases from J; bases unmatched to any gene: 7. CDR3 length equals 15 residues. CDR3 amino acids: CASSPGQGFDSPLHF. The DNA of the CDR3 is TGTGCCAGCAGTCCGGGACAGGGTTTCGATTCACCCCTCCACTTT.

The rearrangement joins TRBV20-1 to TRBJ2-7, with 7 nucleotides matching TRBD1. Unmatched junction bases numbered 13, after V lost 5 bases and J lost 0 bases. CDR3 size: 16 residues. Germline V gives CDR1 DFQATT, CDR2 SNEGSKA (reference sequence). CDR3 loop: CSAERTGRLPSYEQYF. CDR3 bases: TGCAGTGCTGAGAGGACAGGAAGACTCCCCTCCTACGAGCAGTACTTC.

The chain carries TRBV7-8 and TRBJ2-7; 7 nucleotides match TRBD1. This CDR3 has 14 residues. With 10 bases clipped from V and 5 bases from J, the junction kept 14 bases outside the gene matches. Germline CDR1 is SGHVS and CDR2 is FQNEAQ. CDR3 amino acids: CAIGAPGQSDEQYF. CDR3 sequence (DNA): TGTGCCATAGGGGCGCCGGGACAGTCGGACGAGCAGTACTTC.

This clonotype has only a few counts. The CDR3 DNA reads as TGTGCCAGCAGCTTAGGGGCAGCGGGGGGTGGCTACACCTTC. The encoded protein is CASSLGAAGGGYTF. The chain carries TRBV7-2 and TRBJ1-2, with D perhaps matching TRBD1 (5 bases). Germline-derived CDR1 and CDR2 are SGHTA and FQGNSA. V was cut by 1 base and J by 7 bases, with 13 bases left in between. The CDR3 totals 14 residues.